What follows are 27 T cell receptor beta chains derived from one specimen sequenced in a study of OX40 agonist ivuxolimab in advanced cancers. Profiling relied on immunoSEQ multiplex PCR, and the TCRdb table lists in-frame clones only, not all of them. Seen here are roughly 60,000 clones, approximately 91% observed once, and the top ten hold about 1.8%. The source was CD4+ or CD8+ T cells sorted from blood, collected in a trial of the OX40 agonist ivuxolimab. Receptors were obtained from an adult with an advanced solid tumor such as melanoma, head and neck, liver or kidney cancer.

The J gene is TRBJ1-4, the V gene TRBV5-5, with D uncertain. This CDR3 is built from 13 residues. Trimming pared 0 bases from V and 14 bases from J, leaving 14 bases between. Germline CDR1 and CDR2: SGHKS and YYEKEE (reference sequence). The DNA for the CDR3 is TGTGCCAGCAGCTTGGGAATGGCGGCAAACCTGTTTTTT. Amino acid sequence: CASSLGMAANLFF.

The genes are TRBV23-1 and TRBJ2-7; 11 positions agree with TRBD1. TRBV23-1 falls under the ORF class, with uncertain function. Unmatched junction bases numbered 9, after V lost 1 base and J lost 4 bases. CDR3 length equals 17 residues. The CDR3 sequence: CASSQCPEGDRGYEQYF. The CDR3, as DNA: TGCGCCAGCAGTCAATGTCCGGAGGGGGACAGGGGGTACGAGCAGTACTTC.

The genes are TRBV19 and TRBJ1-2; 9 nucleotides line up with TRBD1. The V segment lost 4 bases and the J segment 4 bases; nucleotides outside the gene matches: 4. The CDR3 consists of 14 residues. Germline V gene lookup returns CDR1 LNHDA and CDR2 SQIVND (reference sequence). CDR3 DNA sequence: TGTGCCAGTAGTAGGACAGGGGCTCTCTATGGCTACACCTTC. This translates into CASSRTGALYGYTF.

The chain combines TRBV19 with TRBJ1-1; D not certain. The V end was cut by 3 bases, the J end by 8 bases, with 13 bases between. CDR3 size: 13 residues. Germline CDR1 reads LNHDA; CDR2 reads SQIVND (reference sequence). In DNA form, the CDR3 reads TGTGCCAGTAGTATTCGTCCCTCGGGAGAAGCTTTCTTT. Translation: CASSIRPSGEAFF.

V is TRBV2 and J is TRBJ1-5; 8 nucleotides line up with TRBD1. The CDR3 runs to 15 residues. With 1 base clipped from V and 6 bases from J, the junction kept 5 bases outside the gene matches. Per the germline V gene, CDR1 is SNHLY and CDR2 is FYNNEI. The CDR3 loop reads CASSEDAGGGQPQHF. The CDR3 DNA reads as TGTGCCAGCAGTGAAGATGCAGGGGGCGGTCAGCCCCAGCATTTT. Full variable domain (remainder filled in from reference TRBV2 and TRBJ1-5): EPEVTQTPSHQVTQMGQEVILRCVPISNHLYFYWYRQILGQKVEFLVSFYNNEISEKSEIFDDQFSVERPDGSNFTLKIRSTKLEDSAMYFCASSEDAGGGQPQHFGDGTRLSIL.

This sequence joins TRBV7-3 and TRBJ2-1; D is possibly TRBD2 (6 bases). The length of the CDR3 is 15 residues. Germline V CDR1 and CDR2: SGHTA, FQGTGA. V was shortened by 5 bases and J by 0 bases, with 11 bases between the two germline ends. The CDR3 DNA follows: TGTGCCAGCAGCCGGGACGGGAGCTCCTACAATGAGCAGTTCTTC. The encoded protein is CASSRDGSSYNEQFF.

This sequence joins TRBV2 and TRBJ1-2; TRBD1 matches at 9 bases. Germline V gene lookup returns CDR1 SNHLY and CDR2 FYNNEI. Unmatched junction bases numbered 9, after V lost 6 bases and J lost 7 bases. The CDR3 is made up of 14 amino acids. In DNA form, the CDR3 reads TGTGCCAGCAGCCTAGGGACAGGGTGGAGTGGCTACACCTTC. Amino acids: CASSLGTGWSGYTF.

The gene calls are TRBV28 and TRBJ1-6; no firm D call. Germline V gene lookup returns CDR1 MDHEN and CDR2 SYDVKM. V was pared by 6 bases and J by 8 bases, with 8 bases between. The CDR3 sequence is 12 residues long. Here the CDR3 DNA reads TGTGCCAGCAGGGACCCGGATTCACCCCTCCACTTT. Translated, it gives CASRDPDSPLHF.

This CDR3 is CASSGLQGRVNTEAFF. The DNA of the CDR3 is TGTGCCAGCAGCGGATTACAGGGTCGGGTGAACACTGAAGCTTTCTTT. The chain links TRBV5-6 to TRBJ1-1; tentatively, D is TRBD1 (6 bases). Germline V lookup: CDR1 SGHDT, CDR2 YYEEEE. The CDR3 sequence is 16 residues long. V lost 4 bases to trimming and J lost 0 bases, with 16 bases between them.

The chain combines TRBV27 with TRBJ2-3; D is possibly TRBD1 (6 bases). The ends were cut back, 3 bases at V and 4 bases at J, with 11 bases in the middle. Germline V gives CDR1 MNHEY, CDR2 SMNVEV (reference sequence). The CDR3 has 14 residues. CDR3 region: CASSLGEGADTQYF. The CDR3, as DNA: TGTGCCAGCAGTTTGGGCGAGGGGGCAGATACGCAGTATTTT.

J is TRBJ2-7 and V is TRBV4-1; TRBD1 agrees at 7 bases. Germline V gives CDR1 MGHRA, CDR2 YSYEKL. The CDR3 length is 18 residues. The V segment lost 1 base and the J segment 3 bases; nucleotides outside the gene matches: 15. The CDR3 DNA follows: TGCGCCAGCAGCCAAGGGGACAGCTCGGGCCTAATTTGCTACGAGCAGTACTTC. It is translated as CASSQGDSSGLICYEQYF.

The sample holds a few counts of this clone. The rearrangement joins TRBV19 to TRBJ1-5; D is ambiguous. This CDR3 contains 12 residues. V was pared by 5 bases and J by 4 bases, with 6 bases between. Germline V gives CDR1 LNHDA, CDR2 SQIVND (reference sequence). The CDR3 is CASSFLNQPQHF. For the CDR3, the DNA is TGTGCCAGTAGTTTTTTAAATCAGCCCCAGCATTTT.

The chain couples TRBV6-1 to TRBJ2-7; 8 nucleotides line up with TRBD1. The germline V gene has CDR1 MNHNS and CDR2 SASEGT. The junction had 7 bases not matched to a gene; V was cut back by 4 bases and J by 5 bases. The CDR3 totals 14 residues. The CDR3 DNA sequence: TGTGCCAGCAGTGTCTCGGGACAGGACAACGAGCAGTACTTC. Its protein product is CASSVSGQDNEQYF.

Here the CDR3 reads CASSPPYSGNTIYF. The DNA of the CDR3 is TGTGCCAGCAGCCCCCCCTATTCTGGAAACACCATATATTTT. This rearrangement joins TRBV9 to TRBJ1-3; no clear D. Trimming took off 4 bases at V and 1 base at J, with 9 bases between the two ends. CDR1 and CDR2 (germline): SGDLS, YYNGEE. CDR3 size: 14 residues.

The V gene is TRBV2, the J gene TRBJ1-5, with TRBD1 matching 12 bases. The CDR3 consists of 17 residues. V trimming: 10 bases; J trimming: 5 bases; junction bases outside the gene matches: 15. CDR1 and CDR2 from the germline V gene are SNHLY and FYNNEI. CDR3 protein: CATPGDRGLIVDQPQHF. The CDR3 DNA sequence: TGTGCCACCCCGGGGGACAGGGGGCTAATAGTGGATCAGCCCCAGCATTTT.

This chain uses TRBV9 with TRBJ2-2, with D possibly being TRBD2 (6 bases). Per the germline V gene, CDR1 is SGDLS and CDR2 is YYNGEE. Trimming removed 4 bases from V and 7 bases from J, with 14 bases in between. The CDR3 length is 14 residues. This CDR3 is CASSPRHGGGELFF. The DNA for the CDR3 is TGTGCCAGCAGCCCCCGCCACGGGGGCGGGGAGCTGTTTTTT.

The chain combines TRBV6-1 with TRBJ1-5; D is ambiguous. The V gene's germline CDR1 is MNHNS and CDR2 SASEGT. The V end was cut by 6 bases, the J end by 5 bases, with 8 bases between. CDR3 length: 12 residues. The CDR3: CASSAPDQPQHF. In DNA, the CDR3 is TGTGCCAGCAGCGCCCCGGATCAGCCCCAGCATTTT.

The gene calls are TRBV6-1 and TRBJ2-1; 7 bases fit TRBD2. The CDR3 consists of 15 residues. Trimming took 4 bases from V and 0 from J; bases not matched to a gene: 3. Germline values: CDR1 MNHNS, CDR2 SASEGT. This chain's CDR3 is CASSARGSSYNEQFF. The DNA for the CDR3 is TGTGCCAGCAGTGCCCGCGGGAGCTCCTACAATGAGCAGTTCTTC.

This clone was counted a few times. V gene TRBV6-1 combines with J gene TRBJ2-3; 8 bases line up with TRBD2. The trim removed 3 bases at V and 1 base at J, leaving 9 bases unmatched. The CDR3 runs 17 residues. CDR1 is MNHNS and CDR2 is SASEGT in the germline V gene. CDR3 sequence: CASSELAGSLGTDTQYF. The CDR3 DNA reads TGTGCCAGCAGTGAGCTAGCGGGTTCGTTAGGCACAGATACGCAGTATTTT.

The chain joins TRBV7-9 to TRBJ2-1; TRBD2 might be the D (6 bases). Germline values: CDR1 SEHNR, CDR2 FQNEAQ (reference sequence). V was cut by 5 bases and J by 2 bases, with 16 bases left in between. The CDR3 covers 16 residues. The CDR3 spells CASSGPEGETYNEQFF. The CDR3 region has the DNA TGTGCCAGCAGCGGACCGGAGGGAGAGACCTACAATGAGCAGTTCTTC.

This clone appeared a single time. This chain links TRBV18 with TRBJ1-2, with 9 bases that match TRBD1. In germline, CDR1 is KGHSH, CDR2 LQKENI. Trimming took 8 bases from V and 4 from J; bases not matched to a gene: 8. This CDR3 has 14 residues. CDR3 bases: TGTGCCAGCGCGGGACAGGGAGATATCTATGGCTACACCTTC. It encodes CASAGQGDIYGYTF.

This chain uses TRBV11-2 with TRBJ2-1; no reliable D call. The CDR3 runs to 14 residues. The germline CDR1 and CDR2 sequences are SGHAT and FQNNGV. Trimming shortened V by 1 base and J by 8 bases, and 12 bases separated the two germline ends. The CDR3: CASSLVDLTDEQFF. The CDR3 DNA reads TGTGCCAGCAGCTTAGTAGACTTGACGGATGAGCAGTTCTTC.

Notes on this clone: In the same sample, other DNA sequences code for this CDR3. This chain connects TRBV6-1 to TRBJ2-7; TRBD1 matches 8 bases. Germline V lookup: CDR1 MNHNS, CDR2 SASEGT. This CDR3 has 14 amino acids. V dropped 6 bases and J dropped 0; count of bases not matched to a gene: 4. CDR3 DNA sequence: TGTGCCAGCAGCCCGGGACAGGCCTCCTACGAGCAGTACTTC. Its protein product is CASSPGQASYEQYF.

As to this clone: One junction end does not reproduce the germline sequence, and a read error may be involved. The rearrangement uses TRBV7-7 and TRBJ2-5, with a weak D call TRBD2 (5 bases). This CDR3 contains 15 residues. Germline assignment: CDR1 SSHAT and CDR2 FNYEAQ (reference sequence). In DNA form, the CDR3 reads TGTGCTAGCAGCGCTAGCCCTGGGCCCCAAGAGACCCAGTACTTC. It specifies CASSASPGPQETQYF.

The rearrangement uses TRBV7-3 and TRBJ1-1; no definite D call. V was shortened by 1 base and J by 3 bases, with 9 bases between the two germline ends. This CDR3 contains 14 residues. Looked up from germline, CDR1 is SGHTA and CDR2 is FQGTGA. CDR3 amino acids: CASSLMGWDTEAFF. The DNA for the CDR3 is TGTGCCAGCAGCTTAATGGGTTGGGACACTGAAGCTTTCTTT.

The V and J genes are TRBV30 and TRBJ1-4; no reliable D call. Per the germline V gene, CDR1 is GTSNPN and CDR2 is SVGIG (reference sequence). The CDR3 contains 15 residues. Trimming shortened V by 0 bases and J by 1 base, and 9 bases separated the two germline ends. CDR3 bases: TGTGCCTGGAGTGTAGGAGGAGGAACTAATGAAAAACTGTTTTTT. Its translation is CAWSVGGGTNEKLFF.

The rearrangement uses TRBV29-1 and TRBJ2-7, with TRBD1 matching over 7 bases. The CDR3 extends over 13 amino acids. The V gene's germline CDR1 is SQVTM and CDR2 ANQGSEA. J gave up 3 bases and V 1 base, and 3 bases lay outside the gene matches. CDR3 nucleotides: TGCAGCGTTGAAGGACAGGGTAACTACGAGCAGTACTTC. Translating gives CSVEGQGNYEQYF.